The 15 T cell receptor beta chains below were found in one sample sequenced in a study of regulatory T cells in long-lasting Graves disease. Libraries of TCR beta came from iRepertoire HTBI primers plus Arm-PCR of CDR3 regions. TCRdb fed the multiplex PCR reads into MiXCR, producing one record per CDR3 protein. The sample yields about 220,000 distinct CDR3 sequences, 15% to 20% seen once. Documented time point: newly diagnosed GD, antithyroid drugs for less than 3 months. From PBMCs, RNA was extracted and then used to make the TCR library. These data also formed part of another study, on T cells in Graves' hyperthyroidism and ophthalmopathy.

Sequenced material: peripheral blood mononuclear cells (PBMCs), taken at new diagnosis, from a patient treated with antithyroid drugs. These receptors came from a woman aged 25 to 45 with Graves disease.

This clonotype was found many times. The chain recombines TRBV3-1 with TRBJ1-6; 7 nucleotides align to TRBD1. Looked up from germline, CDR1 is LGHDT and CDR2 is YNNKEL (reference sequence). This CDR3 comprises 14 residues. The trim removed 5 bases at V and 8 bases at J, leaving 6 bases unmatched. DNA for the CDR3: TGTGCCAGCAGCGCTAGGGACAGATATTCACCCCTCCACTTT. Its protein product is CASSARDRYSPLHF.

At least ten counts were recorded for this clonotype. The rearrangement joins TRBV30 to TRBJ2-1, with 11 nucleotides matching TRBD2. Per germline, CDR1 GTSNPN and CDR2 SVGIG (reference sequence). Losses at the gene ends were 0 bases for V and 6 bases for J; bases not matched to a gene: 10. CDR3 length: 17 residues. DNA for the CDR3: TGTGCCTGGAGTGTACAGAGGACTAGCGGGTATCCCAATGAGCAGTTCTTC. It specifies CAWSVQRTSGYPNEQFF.

The chain combines TRBV19 with TRBJ2-1, with TRBD2 matching 12 bases. The CDR3 is 18 residues long. Germline lookup yields CDR1 LNHDA and CDR2 SQIVND (reference sequence). V lost 0 bases to trimming and J lost 7 bases; unmatched junction nucleotides: 10. This chain's CDR3 is CASSIDLTSGSRYNEQFF. Written as DNA, the CDR3 is TGTGCCAGTAGTATAGATCTGACTAGCGGGAGTCGGTATAATGAGCAGTTCTTC.

There are many counts of this clonotype. The CDR3 bases are TGCAGTGCTAGAGATAGCAGGCCATACAATGAGCAGTTCTTC. This translates into CSARDSRPYNEQFF. V usage is TRBV20-1 and J usage is TRBJ2-1, with D hard to call. The CDR3 loop spans 14 amino acids. V was pared by 0 bases and J by 4 bases, with 10 bases between. In germline, CDR1 is DFQATT, CDR2 SNEGSKA (reference sequence).

This clonotype was observed many times. The J gene is TRBJ2-1, the V gene TRBV30; TRBD1 agrees at 7 bases. V was pared by 1 base and J by 0 bases, with 3 bases of the junction left unmatched. The germline V gene has CDR1 GTSNPN and CDR2 SVGIG (reference sequence). This CDR3 is 15 amino acids long. CDR3 sequence: CAWSGGQTSYNEQFF. In nucleotides, the CDR3 is TGTGCCTGGAGTGGGGGACAGACCTCCTACAATGAGCAGTTCTTC.

This clonotype was recorded only once. A read error may explain this, as a much larger clone is one base away. The rearrangement links TRBV18 to TRBJ2-3, with D perhaps TRBD1 (5 bases). The CDR3 is 16 amino acids. Germline assignment: CDR1 KGHSH and CDR2 LQKENI. V lost 3 bases and J lost 1, with 14 bases in between. CDR3 amino acids: CASSPLKGLGTDTQYF. The CDR3 DNA is TGTGCCAGCTCACCTCTGAAGGGGCTGGGCACAGATACGCAGTATTTT.

In regard to this clonotype: This may stem from a read error, because a much larger clone lies one nucleotide away. The rearrangement uses TRBV20-1 and TRBJ2-3; D could derive from TRBD1 or TRBD2 (5 bases each). Near its end, the DNA agrees better with TRBJ2-5, so the J call may be wrong. CDR3 length equals 13 residues. The germline V gene encodes CDR1 DFQATT and CDR2 SNEGSKA (reference sequence). This chain's CDR3 is CSARSYGEGAQYF. DNA of the CDR3: TGCAGTGCTAGATCTTACGGGGAAGGGGCCCAGTACTTC.

The gene calls are TRBV12-3 or TRBV12-4 and TRBJ2-3; D uncertain. V dropped 6 bases and J dropped 0 bases, with 13 bases sitting between them. The CDR3 spans 15 residues. The CDR3 coding sequence is TGTGCCAGCAGGATACACCAATCTAGCACAGATACGCAGTATTTT. It translates to CASRIHQSSTDTQYF.

This clonotype was counted many times. The chain has TRBV19 and TRBJ2-1; 16 bases match TRBD2. CDR1 is LNHDA and CDR2 is SQIVND in the germline V gene (reference sequence). The CDR3 length is 16 residues. V trimming: 5 bases; J trimming: 6 bases; junction bases outside the gene matches: 4. Written as DNA, the CDR3 is TGTGCCAGTAGTTCGGGGACTAGCGGGAGGGGCAATGAGCAGTTCTTC. Protein sequence: CASSSGTSGRGNEQFF.

This clonotype showed up many times. The CDR3 here is CSASPTGIIIQYF. The CDR3 DNA follows: TGCAGTGCTAGTCCGACAGGGATCATCATTCAGTACTTC. The chain is built from TRBV20-1 and TRBJ2-4, with 7 nucleotides matching TRBD1. The CDR3 is 13 amino acids. CDR1 and CDR2 (germline): DFQATT, SNEGSKA (reference sequence). With V trimmed by 3 bases and J by 9 bases, 8 bases remained unmatched.

The chain uses TRBV12-3 or TRBV12-4 and TRBJ2-1, with 11 bases that match TRBD2. CDR3 length: 18 amino acids. J lost 6 bases, V lost 1 base, and 11 bases had no gene match. As DNA, the CDR3 is TGTGCCAGCAGTTTAGACGCCGTTAGACTAGCGGGATCCAATGAGCAGTTCTTC. Its translation is CASSLDAVRLAGSNEQFF.

This clonotype was counted many times. This chain links TRBV6-1 with TRBJ2-7; 8 bases map to TRBD1. V lost 8 bases to trimming and J lost 2 bases; unmatched junction nucleotides: 8. CDR1 and CDR2 from the germline V gene are MNHNS and SASEGT. The CDR3 length is 14 residues. DNA of the CDR3: TGTGCCAGCCGGAAGACAGGGGTAGCCTACGAGCAGTACTTC. Its protein is CASRKTGVAYEQYF.

The V and J genes are TRBV2 and TRBJ2-1, with D possibly TRBD2 on 6 matching bases. This CDR3 contains 16 residues. Germline V lookup: CDR1 SNHLY, CDR2 FYNNEI. The ends were cut back, 3 bases at V and 8 bases at J, with 20 bases in the middle. The CDR3 region is CASSDLADPLHDEQFF. The CDR3 region has the DNA TGTGCCAGCAGTGACTTAGCGGACCCCTTGCACGATGAGCAGTTCTTC.

In its sample, this clonotype was seen many times. The chain is built from TRBV6-1 and TRBJ1-1; D unclear. The V end lost 6 bases, the J end lost 4 bases, and 27 bases lay between the germline ends. Germline CDR1 MNHNS, CDR2 SASEGT. The CDR3 loop spans 18 amino acids. The CDR3 region is CASSFLSDTFFRVTEAFF. The DNA for the CDR3 is TGTGCCAGCAGCTTCCTGTCGGATACTTTTTTTCGGGTCACTGAAGCTTTCTTT.

This rearrangement joins TRBV2 to TRBJ2-5; TRBD2 agrees at 9 bases. The V and J ends lost 3 bases and 4 bases, in that order; junction bases with no gene match: 6. There are 15 residues in the CDR3. CDR1 and CDR2 from the germline V gene are SNHLY and FYNNEI. The DNA for the CDR3 is TGTGCCAGCAGTGATGATAGCGGGAGTGGAGAGACCCAGTACTTC. It translates to CASSDDSGSGETQYF. Complete variable domain (other parts from reference TRBV2 and TRBJ2-5): EPEVTQTPSHQVTQMGQEVILRCVPISNHLYFYWYRQILGQKVEFLVSFYNNEISEKSEIFDDQFSVERPDGSNFTLKIRSTKLEDSAMYFCASSDDSGSGETQYFGPGTRLLVL.